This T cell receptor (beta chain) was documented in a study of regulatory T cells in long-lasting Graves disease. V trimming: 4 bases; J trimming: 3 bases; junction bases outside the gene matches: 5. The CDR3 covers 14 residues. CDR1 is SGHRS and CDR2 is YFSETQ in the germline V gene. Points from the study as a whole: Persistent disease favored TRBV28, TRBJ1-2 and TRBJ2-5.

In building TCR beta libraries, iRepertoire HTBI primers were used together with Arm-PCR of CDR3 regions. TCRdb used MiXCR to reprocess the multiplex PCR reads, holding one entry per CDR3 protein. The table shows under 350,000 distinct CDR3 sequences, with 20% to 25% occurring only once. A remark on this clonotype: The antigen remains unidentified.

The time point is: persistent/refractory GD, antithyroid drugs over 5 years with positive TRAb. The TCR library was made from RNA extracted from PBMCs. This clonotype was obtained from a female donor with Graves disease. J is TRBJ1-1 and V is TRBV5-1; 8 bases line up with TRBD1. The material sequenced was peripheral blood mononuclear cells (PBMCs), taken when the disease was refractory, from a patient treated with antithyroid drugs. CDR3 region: CASSEPTGDTEAFF. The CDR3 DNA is TGCGCCAGCAGCGAACCGACAGGGGACACTGAAGCTTTCTTT.